The next 9 T cell receptor beta chains were all read from a single sample in a study of CD8 T cells in ankylosing spondylitis. One entry per CDR3 protein results from TCRdb running MiXCR on the 5' RACE reads. This sample has tens of thousands of distinct CDR3 sequences, with under 7.5% found just once. Sequencing input: synovial fluid, either unsorted or a sorted T cell fraction (not recorded which). Receptors originate from a male donor with ankylosing spondylitis.

This clonotype has more than one count but fewer than ten. The V call is TRBV14, the J call TRBJ2-2; D is unclear. The ends were cut back, 1 base at V and 0 bases at J, with 15 bases in the middle. This CDR3 has 18 residues. Per the germline V gene, CDR1 is SGHDN and CDR2 is FVKESK. Here the CDR3 reads CASSQVALVHTNTGELFF. As DNA, the CDR3 is TGTGCCAGCAGCCAAGTTGCCCTGGTTCACACGAACACCGGGGAGCTGTTTTTT.

Ten or more counts support this clonotype. The chain combines TRBV28 with TRBJ1-5, with D maybe TRBD1 (6 bases). The length of the CDR3 is 14 residues. Between the trimmed V and J ends, which lost 6 bases and 10 bases, there was a span of 19 bases. Germline values: CDR1 MDHEN, CDR2 SYDVKM. The CDR3, as DNA: TGTGCCAGCAGCCCCGGGACAAACGTCTCACCCCAGCATTTT. It encodes CASSPGTNVSPQHF.

J is TRBJ1-6 and V is TRBV18; D is ambiguous. Per the germline V gene, CDR1 is KGHSH and CDR2 is LQKENI. The CDR3 extends over 14 amino acids. V was shortened by 6 bases and J by 6 bases, with 12 bases between the two germline ends. CDR3 sequence (DNA): TGTGCCAGCTCGTCCCGGGATATTAATTCACCCCTCCACTTT. It specifies CASSSRDINSPLHF.

This clonotype was seen many times. V gene TRBV11-1 combines with J gene TRBJ2-6; TRBD2 agrees at 11 bases. The V and J ends lost 3 bases and 0 bases, in that order; junction bases with no gene match: 10. The CDR3 covers 20 residues. From germline, CDR1 is SGHAT and CDR2 FQDESV (reference sequence). The CDR3 sequence is CASSFLWRLAGNSGANVLTF. CDR3 sequence (DNA): TGTGCCAGCAGCTTCCTTTGGCGACTAGCGGGGAACTCTGGGGCCAACGTCCTGACTTTC. The complete variable domain, with remaining parts taken from reference TRBV11-1 and TRBJ2-6, reads EAEVAQSPRYKITEKSQAVAFWCDPISGHATLYWYRQILGQGPELLVQFQDESVVDDSQLPKDRFSAERLKGVDSTLKIQPAELGDSAMYLCASSFLWRLAGNSGANVLTFGAGSRLTVL.

This clonotype came up many times. The chain links TRBV11-2 to TRBJ2-7, with D tentatively TRBD1 (5 bases). Germline V gene data show CDR1 as SGHAT and CDR2 as FQNNGV. Trimming left V 6 bases short and J 6 bases short, with 12 bases between. The CDR3 has 12 amino acids. The CDR3: CASRNLGVEQYF. CDR3 nucleotides: TGTGCCAGCAGGAACCTAGGGGTCGAGCAGTACTTC. The full variable domain, with the rest looked up from reference TRBV11-2 and TRBJ2-7, is EAGVAQSPRYKIIEKRQSVAFWCNPISGHATLYWYQQILGQGPKLLIQFQNNGVVDDSQLPKDRFSAERLKGVDSTLKIQPAKLEDSAVYLCASRNLGVEQYFGPGTRLTVT.

This clonotype was seen only a few times. V usage is TRBV7-2 and J usage is TRBJ2-1; a possible D gene is TRBD2 (6 bases). This CDR3 is built from 15 residues. V dropped 0 bases and J dropped 5 bases, with 11 bases sitting between them. Germline CDR1 and CDR2: SGHTA and FQGNSA. CDR3 coding DNA: TGTGCCAGCAGCTTAGCGCTAGCGCGTGACAATGAGCAGTTCTTC. Translating it yields CASSLALARDNEQFF.

The sample holds many counts of this clonotype. This chain joins TRBV5-1 and TRBJ2-7, with unresolved D. Germline CDR1 reads SGHRS; CDR2 reads YFSETQ. Trimming stripped 0 bases from V and 2 bases from J, with 12 bases between. CDR3 length equals 15 residues. CDR3 in amino acids: CASSLASGVAYEQYF. CDR3 coding DNA: TGCGCCAGCAGCTTGGCGTCAGGAGTCGCCTACGAGCAGTACTTC.

The V gene is TRBV5-1, the J gene TRBJ2-7, with 11 bases lining up with TRBD2. Per germline, CDR1 SGHRS and CDR2 YFSETQ. J gave up 4 bases and V 2 bases, and 5 bases lay outside the gene matches. This CDR3 contains 15 residues. CDR3 loop: CASSFPTSGAYEQYF. CDR3 DNA: TGCGCCAGCAGCTTCCCGACTAGCGGGGCTTACGAGCAGTACTTC.

This clonotype has at least ten counts. The chain joins TRBV29-1 to TRBJ2-5; 7 nucleotides line up with TRBD1. This CDR3 is 13 amino acids long. CDR1 SQVTM and CDR2 ANQGSEA come from the germline V gene. After removal of 1 base from V and 2 bases from J, the junction contained 1 base not matched to a gene. The CDR3 sequence: CSVEVGQQETQYF. As DNA, the CDR3 is TGCAGCGTTGAAGTGGGACAGCAAGAGACCCAGTACTTC. The full variable domain, with the rest looked up from reference TRBV29-1 and TRBJ2-5, is SAVISQKPSRDICQRGTSLTIQCQVDSQVTMMFWYRQQPGQSLTLIATANQGSEATYESGFVIDKFPISRPNLTFSTLTVSNMSPEDSSIYLCSVEVGQQETQYFGPGTRLLVL.